The present T cell receptor (beta chain) was sequenced within a study of T cells in Graves' hyperthyroidism and ophthalmopathy (dated 2019 in TCRdb). With respect to the entire study: Peripheral blood samples were taken at the time of initial diagnosis, prior to any treatment. After sampling, hyperthyroidism patients received methimazole starting at 30 mg daily, and ophthalmopathy patients received high-dose intravenous methylprednisolone. The 75 to 100 discovery patients were divided at random into training and test sets in a 7:3 ratio. TCR V-J signatures able to tell the groups apart were searched for in a discovery cohort of approximately 95 patients, of whom under 45 had Graves' ophthalmopathy and around 58 had stable Graves' hyperthyroidism. An independent validation cohort of around 19 hyperthyroidism patients and approximately 17 patients who later progressed to ophthalmopathy tested prospective prediction of ophthalmopathy. In addition, the study compared T-cell repertoires in thyroid tissue and in blood from six Graves' hyperthyroidism patients. TCR Vbeta CDR3 sequencing of around 130 peripheral blood samples (over 40 ophthalmopathy, over 70 hyperthyroidism and approximately 17 progressor patients) is reported in the paper. General conclusions and limits of the study: A 13 V-J signature model separated ophthalmopathy from stable hyperthyroidism, with nearly 90% sensitivity and 81.08% specificity in cross-validation and 80%/75% in testing. In validation, the model predicted progression to ophthalmopathy a median of roughly 6.5 months before onset, with roughly 70% sensitivity and about 75% specificity. Sample size was not statistically predetermined, and investigators were not blinded to group allocation. Most expanded thyroid clonotypes (frequency above 0.001) were also detected in blood, a finding suggesting that blood repertoires may reflect thyroid immune responses.

The CDR3 contains 13 residues, cysteine and phenylalanine counted. CDR3 DNA only is kept here, 39 bases in frame from base 1. Cut back by 5 bases and 8 bases, the V and J ends lie 15 bases apart. Taken from the germline V gene, the CDR1 and CDR2 loops are SGHAT and FQNNGV. As to this clonotype: Its antigen specificity is not known. Nothing much larger sits one base from this clone, and base qualities are not available.

The TCR beta CDR3 regions were amplified from the RNA transcripts. For the first round of RT-PCR on the TCR CDR3, the HTBI primer set was used together with the Qiagen OneStep RT-PCR kit. The libraries were constructed in a second round of multiplex PCR and then size-selected and purified. Sequencing of the libraries was done on an Illumina HiSeq2000 using paired-end 100 bp reads. The paper's processing steps were these. Raw data were processed with SOAPnuke, discarding reads with adapters, uncalled bases, mean Phred below 15, or no exact constant-primer or identifier match. COPE v1.2.5 was used to merge high-quality paired reads, and clonotypes were defined as unique nucleotide sequences. MiTCR v1.1 was used to align clonotypes to the IMGT TRBV, TRBD and TRBJ reference segments. Only V-J combinations with frequency above 0.0001, covering 99% to 99.2% of repertoires, were analysed. The TCS score was defined as F50 (clonal expansion) divided by E x V (chaos), with BLOSUM62-based TCRdist calculated between CDR3 peptides within each V-J. Welch's t-statistics and random forest reduced around 520 V-J features to roughly 13, which were used in a naive Bayes classifier (R e1071). TCRdb cleaned the public reads at Q25 with fastp, built clones with MiXCR and kept in-frame beta chains. Entries are consolidated by CDR3 protein sequence, retaining the most common genes and DNA. These V and J calls are TCRdb output, not the study's own analysis. Counted in this sample were about 400,000 distinct CDR3 sequences; around 14% of them appeared once. The ten largest clones represent about 31% of the sample.

A patient counted as having stable Graves' hyperthyroidism if no progression to ophthalmopathy occurred over 18 months of follow-up. Hyperthyroidism patients were aged 18 to 65 years and newly diagnosed, with disease duration of less than 2 months. Any patient with an uncontrolled infection, another autoimmune disease, pregnancy or lactation was excluded. Diagnoses were established on the basis of clinical symptoms, serum thyroxine and TRAb, thyroid ultrasound, and orbital computed tomography. PBMCs were isolated from more than 9 ml of fresh peripheral blood by Ficoll-Paque density gradient centrifugation. Trizol reagent was used to extract total RNA, and RNA quality was then checked on an Agilent 2100 Bioanalyzer.

The rearrangement joined TRBV11-2 to TRBJ1-1, with the D gene call left open. The clonotype originates from a woman under 40 with Graves' hyperthyroidism. The sequencing sample was made of blood. The CDR3 loop reads CASSPALGREAFF. The DNA sequence reads TGTGCCAGCAGCCCGGCGCTTGGGAGGGAAGCTTTCTTT. Extended through the reference TRBV11-2 and TRBJ1-1 proteins, this CDR3 yields the full variable domain: EAGVAQSPRYKIIEKRQSVAFWCNPISGHATLYWYQQILGQGPKLLIQFQNNGVVDDSQLPKDRFSAERLKGVDSTLKIQPAKLEDSAVYLCASSPALGREAFFGQGTRLTVV.